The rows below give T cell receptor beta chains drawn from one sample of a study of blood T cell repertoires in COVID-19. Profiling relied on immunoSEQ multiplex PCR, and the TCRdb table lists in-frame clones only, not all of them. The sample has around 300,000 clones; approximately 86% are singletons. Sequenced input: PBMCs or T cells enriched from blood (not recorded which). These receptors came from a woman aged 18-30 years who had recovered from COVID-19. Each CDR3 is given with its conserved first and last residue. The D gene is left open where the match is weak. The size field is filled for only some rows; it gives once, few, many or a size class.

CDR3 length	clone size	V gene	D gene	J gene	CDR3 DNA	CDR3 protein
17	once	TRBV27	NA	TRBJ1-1	TGTGCCAGCAGTTACGGATTTTTAGCGAGTCTGAACACTGAAGCTTTCTTT	CASSYGFLASLNTEAFF
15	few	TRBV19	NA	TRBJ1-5	TGTGCCAGTAGTATTCAGGCCGGCCGCAATCAGCCCCAGCATTTT	CASSIQAGRNQPQHF
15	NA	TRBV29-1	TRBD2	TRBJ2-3	TGCAGCGTGAGCTCGGGAGGTGGCCGCACAGATACGCAGTATTTT	CSVSSGGGRTDTQYF
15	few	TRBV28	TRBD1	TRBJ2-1	TGTGCCAGCACCTGGAACGGACAGGGGAGAGATGAGCAGTTCTTC	CASTWNGQGRDEQFF
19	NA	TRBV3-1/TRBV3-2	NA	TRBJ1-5	TGTGCCAGCAGCCAAGCCGGCTGTGGCGGGGCTTATAGCAATCAGCCCCAGCATTTT	CASSQAGCGGAYSNQPQHF
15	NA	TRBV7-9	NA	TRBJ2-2	TGTGCCAGCAGCCAAGGGCCAGGCAGGGCCGGGGAGCTGTTTTTT	CASSQGPGRAGELFF
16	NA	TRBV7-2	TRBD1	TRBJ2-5	TGTGCCAGCGGCATCACAGGGGACCCGCGAAAAGAGACCCAGTACTTC	CASGITGDPRKETQYF
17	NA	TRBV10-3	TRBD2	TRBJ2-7	TGTGCCATCAGTGAAGTCGTTCGGCGGGAGAGCTCCTACGAGCAGTACTTC	CAISEVVRRESSYEQYF
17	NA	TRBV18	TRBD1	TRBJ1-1	TGTGCCAGCTCACTCGTGGGACAGGGGACCATGAACACTGAAGCTTTCTTT	CASSLVGQGTMNTEAFF
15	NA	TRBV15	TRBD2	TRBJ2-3	TGTGCCACCAGCGCTAGCGGGGGATTCACAGATACGCAGTATTTT	CATSASGGFTDTQYF
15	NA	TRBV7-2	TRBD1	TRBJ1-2	TGTGCCAGCAGCCCCCAAACCGGGACAGGGGTTGGCTACACCTTC	CASSPQTGTGVGYTF
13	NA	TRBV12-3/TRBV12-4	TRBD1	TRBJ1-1	TGTGCCAGCAGCCGACAGGGTAACACTGAAGCTTTCTTT	CASSRQGNTEAFF
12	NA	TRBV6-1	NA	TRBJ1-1	TGTGCCAGCAGTGAATTCGGCGGCAGAGCTTTCTTT	CASSEFGGRAFF
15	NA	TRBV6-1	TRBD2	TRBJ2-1	TGTGCCAGCAGTGAAGGACTAGCGGGGGGTAATGAGCAGTTCTTC	CASSEGLAGGNEQFF
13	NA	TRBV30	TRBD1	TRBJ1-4	TGTGCCTGGGAAACAGGGGGCGGCGAAAAACTGTTTTTT	CAWETGGGEKLFF
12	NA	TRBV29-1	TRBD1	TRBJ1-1	TGCAGCGTCGGACAGGGGGGGCTTGAAGCTTTCTTT	CSVGQGGLEAFF
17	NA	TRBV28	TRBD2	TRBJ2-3	TGTGCCAGCAGTCCTCAAGCGGGAGGGCCCTCAACAGATACGCAGTATTTT	CASSPQAGGPSTDTQYF
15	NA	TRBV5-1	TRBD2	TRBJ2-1	TGCGCCAGCAGCTTCATTACTAGCGGGAGCAATGAGCAGTTCTTC	CASSFITSGSNEQFF
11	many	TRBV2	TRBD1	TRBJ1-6	TGTGCCAGCAGCTCCGGACAGGTACTCCACTTT	CASSSGQVLHF
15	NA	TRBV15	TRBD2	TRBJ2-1	TGTGCCACCAGCAGAGCGGGGACTAGCTCCAGTGAGCAGTTCTTC	CATSRAGTSSSEQFF
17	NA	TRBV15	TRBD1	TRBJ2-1	TGTGCCACCAGCAGAGATCCAGGGACAGGTTCTTTCAATGAGCAGTTCTTC	CATSRDPGTGSFNEQFF
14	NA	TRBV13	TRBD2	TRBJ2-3	TGTGCCAGCAGGAAGGGACTAGCGGGGTATGAGCAGTATTTT	CASRKGLAGYEQYF
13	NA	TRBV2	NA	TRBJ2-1	TGTGCCTTCTCCGGGGGCTCCTACAATGAGCAGTTCTTC	CAFSGGSYNEQFF
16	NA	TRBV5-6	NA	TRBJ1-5	TGTGCCAGCAGCTCGACCGGGACACATACCAATCAGCCCCAGCATTTT	CASSSTGTHTNQPQHF
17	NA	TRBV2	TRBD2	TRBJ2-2	TGTGCCAGCAGTGAAAACCCAGCGGGGGGCCCGTTCGGGGAGCTGTTTTTT	CASSENPAGGPFGELFF
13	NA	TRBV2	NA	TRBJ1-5	TGTGCCAGCAGCGGTGGGGCCAGGCAGCCCCAGCATTTT	CASSGGARQPQHF
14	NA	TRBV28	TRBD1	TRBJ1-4	TGTGCCAGCAGGGGCGGGACAGGGAATGAAAAACTGTTTTTT	CASRGGTGNEKLFF
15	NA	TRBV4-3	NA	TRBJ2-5	TGCGCCAGCAGCCAAGATTATGGGCCAAGGGAGACCCAGTACTTC	CASSQDYGPRETQYF
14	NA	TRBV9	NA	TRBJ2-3	TGTGCCAGCAGCGTTTTACAGAGCACAGATACGCAGTATTTT	CASSVLQSTDTQYF
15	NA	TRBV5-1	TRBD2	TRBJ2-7	TGCGCCAGCAGCGCGACAATAGCGGGAGGGCAAGCGCAGTACTTC	CASSATIAGGQAQYF
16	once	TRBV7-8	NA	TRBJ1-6	TGTGCCAGCAGCTTAGATCTAGGTAGAGCGAATTCACCCCTCCACTTT	CASSLDLGRANSPLHF
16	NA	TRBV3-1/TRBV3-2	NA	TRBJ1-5	TGTGCCAGCAGCCAAGGAATCAGGGGAAGCAATCAGCCCCAGCATTTT	CASSQGIRGSNQPQHF
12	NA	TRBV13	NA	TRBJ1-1	TGTGCCAGCAGCTTCTTCCGGGGTGAAGCTTTCTTT	CASSFFRGEAFF
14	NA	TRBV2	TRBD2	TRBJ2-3	TGTGCCAGCAGTATACTAGCGTTCACAGATACGCAGTATTTT	CASSILAFTDTQYF
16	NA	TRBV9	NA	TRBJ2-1	TGTGCCAGCAGCGTAGGCTCTAGCGACTCCTACAATGAGCAGTTCTTC	CASSVGSSDSYNEQFF
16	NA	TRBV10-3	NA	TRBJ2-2	TGTGCCATCAGTGAGTCCGTTACTATTAACACCGGGGAGCTGTTTTTT	CAISESVTINTGELFF